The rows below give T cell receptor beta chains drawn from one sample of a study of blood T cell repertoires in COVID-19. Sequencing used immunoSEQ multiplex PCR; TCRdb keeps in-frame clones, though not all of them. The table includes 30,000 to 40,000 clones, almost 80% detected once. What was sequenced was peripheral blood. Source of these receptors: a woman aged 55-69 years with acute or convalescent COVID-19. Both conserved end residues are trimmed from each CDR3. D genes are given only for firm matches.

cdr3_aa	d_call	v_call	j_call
ASTLKGGGEKLF	-	TRBV3-1/TRBV3-2	TRBJ1-4
ATSRDTGGWNTEAF	TRBD1	TRBV15	TRBJ1-1
ASSTSPGQTQY	-	TRBV5-1	TRBJ2-3
AISESSDSSYNSPLH	-	TRBV10-3	TRBJ1-6
ASRIRGDSNQPQH	-	TRBV27	TRBJ1-5
ASSPGTVETQY	TRBD1	TRBV13	TRBJ2-5
AIKRSQGQETQY	-	TRBV10-3	TRBJ2-5
ASSLQGQGWETQY	TRBD1	TRBV28	TRBJ2-5
ASSLFIGSGANVLT	-	TRBV7-3	TRBJ2-6
ASSATGGASEKLF	TRBD1	TRBV19	TRBJ1-4
SVEGTGESYGYT	TRBD1	TRBV29-1	TRBJ1-2
ARPTDSYEQY	-	TRBV5-3	TRBJ2-7
ASRAPPEGRGNQPQH	-	TRBV28	TRBJ1-5
ASSAGQDYGYT	TRBD1	TRBV5-4	TRBJ1-2
ASGTGNYNEQF	TRBD1	TRBV6-5	TRBJ2-1
ASTLTGSITEAF	-	TRBV5-1	TRBJ1-1
AISDSPSGYEQY	-	TRBV10-3	TRBJ2-7
ASSDMTGYEKLF	TRBD1	TRBV6-5	TRBJ1-4
ASSFYFGGSSNQPQH	-	TRBV5-5	TRBJ1-5
ASSSQQARAEAF	-	TRBV5-4	TRBJ1-1
ASSSRVSNTEAF	-	TRBV27	TRBJ1-1
ASSPGQSYNEKLF	-	TRBV6-6	TRBJ1-4
ASGGRGNTIY	-	TRBV2	TRBJ1-3
AISESRAWQPQH	-	TRBV10-3	TRBJ1-5
ASSDFRGSGSTDTQY	-	TRBV2	TRBJ2-3
ASSTGGSQPQH	TRBD1	TRBV6-5	TRBJ1-5
ASSGGGEGGYT	-	TRBV12-3/TRBV12-4	TRBJ1-2
AISGQTGSERPYYNEQF	TRBD1	TRBV10-3	TRBJ2-1
ASSLNTASGNTIY	-	TRBV28	TRBJ1-3
ASSLSSQGEAF	-	TRBV28	TRBJ1-1
ASSSGQGTDTQY	TRBD1	TRBV28	TRBJ2-3
ASSLAVLAADSQETQY	-	TRBV7-9	TRBJ2-5
ASRGGRGINEQF	-	TRBV4-1	TRBJ2-1
ASHGGLALGYT	-	TRBV2	TRBJ1-2
ASSESGAGVDTGELF	TRBD2	TRBV6-1	TRBJ2-2
ASSRQGLSTDTQY	-	TRBV4-1	TRBJ2-3
ASSEIRTGNEKLF	-	TRBV6-1	TRBJ1-4
ASSARSNEKLF	-	TRBV2	TRBJ1-4
ASSPGSTDTQY	-	TRBV5-1	TRBJ2-3
AISDQRYEQY	-	TRBV10-3	TRBJ2-7
AISDSSYNEQF	-	TRBV10-3	TRBJ2-1